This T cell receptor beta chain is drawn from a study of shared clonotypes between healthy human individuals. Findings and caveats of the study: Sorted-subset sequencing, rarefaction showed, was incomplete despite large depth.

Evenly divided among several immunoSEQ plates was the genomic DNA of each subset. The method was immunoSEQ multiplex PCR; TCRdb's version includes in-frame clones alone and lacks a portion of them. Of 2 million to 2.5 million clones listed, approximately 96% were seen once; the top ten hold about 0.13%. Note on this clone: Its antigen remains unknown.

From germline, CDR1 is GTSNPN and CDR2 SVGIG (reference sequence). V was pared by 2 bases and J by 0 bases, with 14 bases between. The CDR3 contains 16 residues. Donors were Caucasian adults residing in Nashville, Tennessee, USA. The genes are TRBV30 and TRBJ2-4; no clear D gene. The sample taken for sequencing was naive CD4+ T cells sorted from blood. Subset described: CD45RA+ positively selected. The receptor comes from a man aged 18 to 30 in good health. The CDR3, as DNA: TGTGCCTGGAGTAGGTCCGGAACCGGAGCCAAAAACATTCAGTACTTC. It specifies CAWSRSGTGAKNIQYF.